Included here is one T cell receptor (beta chain) sequence, with context. The antigen remains undetermined. Generated by immunoSEQ multiplex PCR, the TCRdb table keeps only in-frame clones and is missing some. The sample lists around 73,000 clones, roughly nine tenths occurring once. This entry comes from a study of T cell responses to AZD1222 COVID-19 vaccine. Pooling was applied to second doses at about 4 or about 12 weeks. This CDR3 region has 14 residues. CDR1 and CDR2 from the germline V gene are SGHRS and YFSETQ. Trimming stripped 4 bases from V and 6 bases from J, with 13 bases between. The study's findings and limits: The repertoires were collected only after the peak T cell response.

The chain combines TRBV5-1 with TRBJ2-2, with D maybe TRBD1 (6 bases). The specimen comprised peripheral blood, sampled 28 days after the second AZD1222 dose. The TCR was taken from an adult who received the AZD1222 COVID-19 vaccine. The CDR3 sequence: CASSSPEGAGELFF. The CDR3 DNA reads as TGCGCCAGCAGCAGCCCCGAGGGGGCCGGGGAGCTGTTTTTT.